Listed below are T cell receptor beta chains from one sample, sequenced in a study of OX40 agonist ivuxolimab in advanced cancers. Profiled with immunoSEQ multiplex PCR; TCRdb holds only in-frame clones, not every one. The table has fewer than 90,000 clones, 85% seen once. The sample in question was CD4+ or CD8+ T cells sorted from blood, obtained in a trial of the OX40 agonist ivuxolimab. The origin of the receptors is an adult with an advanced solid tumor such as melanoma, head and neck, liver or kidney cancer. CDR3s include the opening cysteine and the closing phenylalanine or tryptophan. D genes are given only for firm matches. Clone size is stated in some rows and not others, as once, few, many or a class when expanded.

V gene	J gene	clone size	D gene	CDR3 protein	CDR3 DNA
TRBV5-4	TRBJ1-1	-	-	CASSFKEVEAFF	TGTGCCAGCAGCTTCAAGGAGGTGGAAGCTTTCTTT
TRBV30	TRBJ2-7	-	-	CAWALALYYEQYF	TGTGCCTGGGCCCTGGCCCTTTACTACGAGCAGTACTTC
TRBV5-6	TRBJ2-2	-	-	CASSFGGTGELFF	TGTGCCAGCAGCTTTGGGGGAACCGGGGAGCTGTTTTTT
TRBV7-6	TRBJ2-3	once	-	CASSLGFEDTQYF	TGTGCCAGCAGCTTAGGATTTGAGGATACGCAGTATTTT
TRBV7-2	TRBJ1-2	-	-	CASSSRATGNYGYTF	TGTGCCAGCAGCTCCCGAGCGACCGGTAACTATGGCTACACCTTC
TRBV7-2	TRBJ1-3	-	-	CASRPGISGNTIYF	TGTGCCAGCAGGCCAGGGATCTCTGGAAACACCATATATTTT
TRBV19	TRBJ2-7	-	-	CASSHFRGPSSYEQYF	TGTGCCAGTAGCCACTTCAGGGGCCCCTCTTCCTACGAGCAGTACTTC
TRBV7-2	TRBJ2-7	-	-	CASSFRISHEQYF	TGTGCCAGCAGCTTTAGAATAAGTCACGAGCAGTACTTC
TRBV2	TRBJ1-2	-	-	CASSPKQEAYGYTF	TGTGCCAGCAGTCCTAAACAGGAGGCCTATGGCTACACCTTC
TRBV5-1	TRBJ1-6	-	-	CASSLERGTLHF	TGCGCCAGCAGCTTGGAAAGGGGCACCCTCCACTTT
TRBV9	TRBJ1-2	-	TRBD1	CASSVDPGQGAYGYTF	TGTGCCAGCAGCGTAGACCCGGGACAGGGGGCCTATGGCTACACCTTC
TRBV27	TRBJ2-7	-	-	CASSAPPEQYF	TGTGCCAGCAGTGCCCCCCCCGAGCAGTACTTC
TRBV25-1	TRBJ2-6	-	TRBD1	CASSDPGTGASGANVLTF	TGTGCCAGCAGTGATCCCGGGACAGGTGCGTCTGGGGCCAACGTCCTGACTTTC
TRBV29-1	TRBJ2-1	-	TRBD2	CSVGRLAGVYNEQFF	TGCAGCGTTGGAAGACTAGCGGGGGTTTACAATGAGCAGTTCTTC
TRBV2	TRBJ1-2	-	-	CASSLTGFYGYTF	TGTGCCAGCAGTCTTACAGGGTTCTATGGCTACACCTTC
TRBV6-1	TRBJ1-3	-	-	CASFQKQGNTIYF	TGTGCCAGCTTCCAAAAACAGGGAAACACCATATATTTT
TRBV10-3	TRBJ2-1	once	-	CAISELVGRDNEQFF	TGTGCCATCAGTGAGTTGGTAGGCCGGGACAATGAGCAGTTCTTC
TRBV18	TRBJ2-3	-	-	CASSPRSRQASGNTQYF	TGTGCCAGCTCACCACGGTCTAGGCAAGCGTCGGGGAATACGCAGTATTTT
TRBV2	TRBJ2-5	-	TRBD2	CASSESSGMVETQYF	TGTGCCAGCAGTGAAAGTAGCGGGATGGTAGAGACCCAGTACTTC
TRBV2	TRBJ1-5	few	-	CASSYQGFGNQPQHF	TGTGCCAGCAGTTACCAGGGTTTCGGGAATCAGCCCCAGCATTTT
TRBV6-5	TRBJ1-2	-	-	CASSYGQGGYGYTF	TGTGCCAGCAGTTACGGGCAGGGTGGCTATGGCTACACCTTC
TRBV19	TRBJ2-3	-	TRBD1	CASSRDRGWTDTQYF	TGTGCCAGTAGCCGGGACAGGGGCTGGACAGATACGCAGTATTTT
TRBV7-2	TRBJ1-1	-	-	CASSLDRRGSTEAFF	TGTGCCAGCAGCTTAGATCGTAGGGGGTCCACTGAAGCTTTCTTT
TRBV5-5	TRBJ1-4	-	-	CASSLPLTVGEKLFF	TGTGCCAGCAGCTTACCGCTAACAGTGGGGGAAAAACTGTTTTTT
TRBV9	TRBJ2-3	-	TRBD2	CASSVRGLAGKTTDTQYF	TGTGCCAGCAGCGTGAGAGGACTAGCGGGAAAAACCACAGATACGCAGTATTTT
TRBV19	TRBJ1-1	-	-	CASRKQAGLNTEAFF	TGTGCCAGTAGGAAACAGGCAGGGCTGAACACTGAAGCTTTCTTT
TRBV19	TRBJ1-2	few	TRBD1	CASSSLKDREDYGYTF	TGTGCCAGTAGTTCCCTCAAGGACAGGGAGGACTATGGCTACACCTTC
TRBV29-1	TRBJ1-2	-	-	CSLDRDYGYTF	TGCAGCCTTGACAGAGACTATGGCTACACCTTC